The 28 T cell receptor beta chains below all came from one sample that was sequenced in a study of cytotoxic CD8 clonotypes in ibrutinib-treated CLL. The data were produced by immunoSEQ multiplex PCR, yet TCRdb's version contains in-frame clones alone and is incomplete. The sample records 200,000 to 250,000 clones, just over 70% being singletons. The source material was PBMCs, sampled after 12 months of ibrutinib treatment. These TCRs come from a human donor with chronic lymphocytic leukemia.

This clone has only a few counts. The chain has TRBV9 and TRBJ2-1; D unclear. The CDR3 is 13 residues long. With 3 bases removed from V and 4 bases from J, the gap between germline ends came to 8 bases. Germline V gene lookup returns CDR1 SGDLS and CDR2 YYNGEE. The CDR3, as DNA: TGTGCCAGCAGCGGCCAGGTATACAATGAGCAGTTCTTC. This sequence encodes CASSGQVYNEQFF.

This sequence joins TRBV11-2 and TRBJ2-2, with 9 bases that match TRBD2. V lost 4 bases, J lost 5 bases, and 11 bases stayed unmatched. Germline V lookup: CDR1 SGHAT, CDR2 FQNNGV. The CDR3 is 17 amino acids. CDR3 sequence reads: CASSSSRSGGLTGELFF. In DNA, the CDR3 is TGTGCCAGCAGCTCGAGCCGCAGCGGGGGGTTGACCGGGGAGCTGTTTTTT. Filled out from reference TRBV11-2 and TRBJ2-2, the complete variable domain reads EAGVAQSPRYKIIEKRQSVAFWCNPISGHATLYWYQQILGQGPKLLIQFQNNGVVDDSQLPKDRFSAERLKGVDSTLKIQPAKLEDSAVYLCASSSSRSGGLTGELFFGEGSRLTVL.

This chain links TRBV5-3 with TRBJ2-3; D is perhaps TRBD1 or TRBD2 (6 bases each). TRBV5-3 is sorted into the ORF group, with uncertain function. This CDR3 region has 17 residues. The V end was cut by 4 bases, the J end by 3 bases, with 21 bases between. Written as DNA, the CDR3 is TGTGCCAGAAGCCCCAGGGGACCCCTCGGGGGAACAGATACGCAGTATTTT. This encodes CARSPRGPLGGTDTQYF.

This clone has more than one count but fewer than ten. This chain links TRBV5-1 with TRBJ2-3, with 8 bases fitting TRBD1. The CDR3 totals 15 residues. From germline, CDR1 is SGHRS and CDR2 YFSETQ. V shed 0 bases, J shed 6 bases, and the junction held 6 bases outside the gene matches. CDR3 sequence: CASSLGSGGLDTQYF. CDR3 bases: TGCGCCAGCAGCTTGGGTTCAGGGGGCTTGGATACGCAGTATTTT. The variable domain in full, completed from reference TRBV5-1 and TRBJ2-3, reads KAGVTQTPRYLIKTRGQQVTLSCSPISGHRSVSWYQQTPGQGLQFLFEYFSETQRNKGNFPGRFSGRQFSNSRSEMNVSTLELGDSALYLCASSLGSGGLDTQYFGPGTRLTVL.

The chain employs TRBV11-1 and TRBJ1-3, with TRBD1 matching over 8 bases. The V gene end was trimmed by 2 bases and the J gene end by 4 bases; junction bases not matched to a gene: 4. This CDR3 is built from 15 residues. The germline V gene encodes CDR1 SGHAT and CDR2 FQDESV (reference sequence). CDR3 coding DNA: TGTGCCAGCAGCTTAAGGACAGGGAGAGGAAACACCATATATTTT. Translated, it gives CASSLRTGRGNTIYF.

The rearrangement uses TRBV18 and TRBJ2-2; D perhaps matches TRBD1 (5 bases). Trimming took 1 base from V and 5 from J, leaving 20 bases between them. The germline CDR1 and CDR2 sequences are KGHSH and LQKENI. This CDR3 has 18 amino acids. The CDR3, as DNA: TGTGCCAGCTCACCACTCTCCAGGGTGCGGATGGGAACCGGGGAGCTGTTTTTT. Its protein is CASSPLSRVRMGTGELFF. The full variable domain, with the rest looked up from reference TRBV18 and TRBJ2-2, is NAGVMQNPRHLVRRRGQEARLRCSPMKGHSHVYWYRQLPEEGLKFMVYLQKENIIDESGMPKERFSAEFPKEGPSILRIQQVVRGDSAAYFCASSPLSRVRMGTGELFFGEGSRLTVL.

The chain recombines TRBV18 with TRBJ1-2; tentative D call: TRBD1 (6 bases). CDR1 KGHSH and CDR2 LQKENI come from the germline V gene. The CDR3 loop spans 13 amino acids. With 2 bases removed from V and 3 bases from J, the gap between germline ends came to 7 bases. As DNA, the CDR3 is TGTGCCAGCTCACCAGGACAGTACTATGGCTACACCTTC. Amino acid sequence: CASSPGQYYGYTF.

The chain uses TRBV2 and TRBJ2-1; 13 nucleotides agree with TRBD2. There are 15 residues in the CDR3. V was pared by 5 bases and J by 10 bases, with 8 bases of the junction left unmatched. Per the germline V gene, CDR1 is SNHLY and CDR2 is FYNNEI. The CDR3, as DNA: TGTGCCAGCAGTCCCCGACTAGCGGGAGGAGAAGAGCAGTTCTTC. This gives the protein CASSPRLAGGEEQFF.

This chain uses TRBV27 with TRBJ1-1; the match to TRBD1 covers 8 bases. The ends lost 3 bases at V and 1 base at J; junction bases unmatched: 1. CDR1 is MNHEY, CDR2 SMNVEV, per germline (reference sequence). This CDR3 has 14 residues. The CDR3 coding sequence is TGTGCCAGCAGTTTTGACAGGGGGAACACTGAAGCTTTCTTT. Translation: CASSFDRGNTEAFF.

The rearrangement uses TRBV9 and TRBJ2-7, with 12 bases fitting TRBD2. CDR3 size: 15 residues. Germline loops: CDR1 SGDLS, CDR2 YYNGEE. Losses at the gene ends were 0 bases for V and 2 bases for J; bases not matched to a gene: 0. The CDR3 DNA sequence: TGTGCCAGCAGCGTAGGACTAGCGGGGGCCTACGAGCAGTACTTC. It is translated as CASSVGLAGAYEQYF.

V is TRBV5-1 and J is TRBJ1-2, with 7 positions matching TRBD1. The CDR3 length is 15 residues. V was pared by 4 bases and J by 0 bases, with 6 bases of the junction left unmatched. Germline V CDR1 and CDR2: SGHRS, YFSETQ. CDR3 nucleotides: TGCGCCAGCAGCCCCTGGGGACAGCCTAACTATGGCTACACCTTC. Its translation is CASSPWGQPNYGYTF.

The chain joins TRBV5-1 to TRBJ2-3, with D possibly called TRBD1 or TRBD2 (5 bases each). Germline CDR1 is SGHRS and CDR2 is YFSETQ. The CDR3 covers 15 residues. Trimming left V 6 bases short and J 2 bases short, with 16 bases between. CDR3 amino acids: CASMHSGPNTDTQYF. Written as DNA, the CDR3 is TGCGCCAGCATGCACTCGGGGCCTAACACAGATACGCAGTATTTT.

The chain couples TRBV20-1 to TRBJ1-2, with D maybe TRBD1 (6 bases). V lost 6 bases and J lost 5, with 10 bases in between. The CDR3 extends over 11 amino acids. Germline assignment: CDR1 DFQATT and CDR2 SNEGSKA (reference sequence). The CDR3 reads CSALTGYGYTF. The CDR3 DNA reads TGCAGTGCACTAACAGGGTATGGCTACACCTTC.

V usage is TRBV9 and J usage is TRBJ1-3, with D perhaps TRBD1 (6 bases). Looked up from germline, CDR1 is SGDLS and CDR2 is YYNGEE. CDR3 length: 16 residues. V was clipped by 0 bases and J by 0 bases, with 10 bases between them. DNA of the CDR3: TGTGCCAGCAGCGTAGGGGACATTCACTCTGGAAACACCATATATTTT. Translated, it gives CASSVGDIHSGNTIYF. Together with reference TRBV9 and TRBJ1-3, the CDR3 gives the full variable domain: DSGVTQTPKHLITATGQRVTLRCSPRSGDLSVYWYQQSLDQGLQFLIQYYNGEERAKGNILERFSAQQFPDLHSELNLSSLELGDSALYFCASSVGDIHSGNTIYFGEGSWLTVV.

The chain has TRBV30 and TRBJ2-7; TRBD2 matches at 8 bases. The V and J ends lost 3 bases and 6 bases, in that order; junction bases with no gene match: 4. Germline lookup yields CDR1 GTSNPN and CDR2 SVGIG (reference sequence). The length of the CDR3 is 12 residues. The CDR3 protein is CAWSSGGGEQYF. In DNA, the CDR3 is TGTGCCTGGAGCAGCGGGGGAGGCGAGCAGTACTTC.

A remark on this clone: A read error is possible here, since a much larger clone lies one base away. This chain uses TRBV7-9 with TRBJ1-5; the match to TRBD1 covers 7 bases. The CDR3 has 14 residues. Germline trimming cut 5 bases from V and 3 bases from J; bases unmatched to any gene: 4. Germline CDR1 and CDR2: SEHNR and FQNEAQ (reference sequence). The CDR3 region has the DNA TGTGCCAGCAGCCAGACAGGGCTCAATCAGCCCCAGCATTTT. Amino acids: CASSQTGLNQPQHF.

V usage is TRBV28 and J usage is TRBJ2-1, with 10 nucleotides matching TRBD2. CDR3 size: 15 residues. V was clipped by 9 bases and J by 4 bases; unmatched bases: 9. CDR1 is MDHEN and CDR2 is SYDVKM in the germline V gene. CDR3 protein: CASYPGLAVYNEQFF. The CDR3 bases are TGTGCCAGTTACCCCGGACTAGCGGTATACAATGAGCAGTTCTTC.

The chain recombines TRBV30 with TRBJ2-5; D is uncertain. CDR1 is GTSNPN and CDR2 is SVGIG in the germline V gene (reference sequence). The CDR3 spans 13 residues. V was pared by 2 bases and J by 1 base, with 8 bases between. The CDR3 bases are TGTGCCTGGAGTTACAGAGTCCAAGAGACCCAGTACTTC. Translating gives CAWSYRVQETQYF.

This clone occurred once. The genes are TRBV15 and TRBJ1-2; 8 nucleotides align to TRBD1. The germline V gene encodes CDR1 LNHNV and CDR2 YYDKDF (reference sequence). The J segment lost 5 bases and the V segment lost 1 base, leaving 6 bases of the junction unmatched. This CDR3 has 15 amino acids. The DNA of the CDR3 is TGTGCCACCAGCAGAGGGACAGGGCCTGAGTATGGCTACACCTTC. Translated, it gives CATSRGTGPEYGYTF. The complete variable domain, with remaining parts taken from reference TRBV15 and TRBJ1-2, reads DAMVIQNPRYQVTQFGKPVTLSCSQTLNHNVMYWYQQKSSQAPKLLFHYYDKDFNNEADTPDNFQSRRPNTSFCFLDIRSPGLGDTAMYLCATSRGTGPEYGYTFGSGTRLTVV.

The chain joins TRBV2 to TRBJ2-1; perhaps TRBD1 as D (6 bases). The germline V gene encodes CDR1 SNHLY and CDR2 FYNNEI. This CDR3 contains 13 residues. Trimming pared 3 bases from V and 6 bases from J, leaving 9 bases between. This CDR3 reads CASSEDSINEQFF. The CDR3 DNA is TGTGCCAGCAGTGAGGACAGTATCAATGAGCAGTTCTTC.

This chain links TRBV2 with TRBJ1-1; TRBD1 might be the D (6 bases). Looked up from germline, CDR1 is SNHLY and CDR2 is FYNNEI. Trimming took 4 bases from V and 2 from J, leaving 8 bases between them. CDR3 length: 13 amino acids. The CDR3 spells CASSVGGNTEAFF. Written as DNA, the CDR3 is TGTGCCAGCAGTGTAGGGGGAAACACTGAAGCTTTCTTT.

This sequence joins TRBV29-1 and TRBJ2-2, with 7 nucleotides matching TRBD2. CDR1 and CDR2 from the germline V gene are SQVTM and ANQGSEA. The CDR3 runs to 14 residues. J lost 5 bases, V lost 6 bases, and 9 bases had no gene match. Here the CDR3 reads CSVPSGKWTGELFF. In DNA, the CDR3 is TGCAGCGTCCCCAGCGGGAAATGGACCGGGGAGCTGTTTTTT.

This clone appeared a single time. The V and J genes are TRBV2 and TRBJ1-4; D unresolved. V was pared by 6 bases and J by 0 bases, with 8 bases between. Germline V gives CDR1 SNHLY, CDR2 FYNNEI. This CDR3 has 14 residues. CDR3 amino acids: CASSRHPTNEKLFF. CDR3 nucleotide sequence: TGTGCCAGCAGCCGACACCCAACTAATGAAAAACTGTTTTTT.

The V gene is TRBV18, the J gene TRBJ1-4; D gene ambiguous. The CDR3 spans 14 residues. V gave up 1 base and J gave up 3 bases, with 6 bases separating them. Germline CDR1 is KGHSH and CDR2 is LQKENI. The CDR3 nucleotides are TGTGCCAGCTCACCACAGGGTGCTAATGAAAAACTGTTTTTT. Protein sequence: CASSPQGANEKLFF.

The V gene is TRBV7-9, the J gene TRBJ1-5, with D perhaps matching TRBD1 (6 bases). Germline V gene lookup returns CDR1 SEHNR and CDR2 FQNEAQ (reference sequence). The CDR3 is made up of 13 amino acids. Trimming took 3 bases from V and 6 from J, leaving 9 bases between them. The CDR3 protein is CASSFRGTQPQHF. The DNA of the CDR3 is TGTGCCAGCAGCTTCAGGGGAACTCAGCCCCAGCATTTT.

The rearrangement uses TRBV9 and TRBJ2-1, with 11 positions matching TRBD2. Germline values: CDR1 SGDLS, CDR2 YYNGEE. Trimming took 4 bases from V and 15 from J; bases not matched to a gene: 9. The CDR3 has 13 residues. The CDR3 reads CASSSIAGGDLFF. DNA for the CDR3: TGTGCCAGCAGCAGTATAGCGGGAGGGGATCTGTTCTTC.

This clone turned up a few times. The chain employs TRBV19 and TRBJ1-5; D is unresolved. The CDR3 is made up of 15 amino acids. Trimming took off 6 bases at V and 1 base at J, with 13 bases between the two ends. Germline assignment: CDR1 LNHDA and CDR2 SQIVND (reference sequence). The CDR3 DNA sequence: TGTGCCAGTAGCCTCTCCCGGGTGAGCAATCAGCCCCAGCATTTT. It yields the protein CASSLSRVSNQPQHF.

The chain recombines TRBV6-5 with TRBJ1-5; the D is unclear. V dropped 0 bases and J dropped 10 bases, with 13 bases sitting between them. The CDR3 has 14 residues. The germline gives CDR1 MNHEY, CDR2 SVGAGI. CDR3 sequence reads: CASSYSATAQPQHF. In nucleotides, the CDR3 is TGTGCCAGCAGTTACTCGGCGACCGCCCAACCCCAGCATTTT.